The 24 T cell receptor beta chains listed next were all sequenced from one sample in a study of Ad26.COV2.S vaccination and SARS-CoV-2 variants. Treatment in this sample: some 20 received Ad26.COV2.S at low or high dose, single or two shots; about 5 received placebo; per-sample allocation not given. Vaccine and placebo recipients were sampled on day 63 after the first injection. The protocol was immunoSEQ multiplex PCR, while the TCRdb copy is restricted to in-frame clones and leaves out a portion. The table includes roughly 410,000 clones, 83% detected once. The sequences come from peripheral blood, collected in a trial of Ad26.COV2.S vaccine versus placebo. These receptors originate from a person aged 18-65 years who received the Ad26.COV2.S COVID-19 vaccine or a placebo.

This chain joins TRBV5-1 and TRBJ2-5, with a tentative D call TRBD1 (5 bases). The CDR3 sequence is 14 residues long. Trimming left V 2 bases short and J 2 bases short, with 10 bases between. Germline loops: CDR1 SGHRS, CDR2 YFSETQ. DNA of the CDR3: TGCGCCAGCAGCTTCAACAGGTTACAAGAGACCCAGTACTTC. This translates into CASSFNRLQETQYF. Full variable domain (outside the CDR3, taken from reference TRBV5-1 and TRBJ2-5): KAGVTQTPRYLIKTRGQQVTLSCSPISGHRSVSWYQQTPGQGLQFLFEYFSETQRNKGNFPGRFSGRQFSNSRSEMNVSTLELGDSALYLCASSFNRLQETQYFGPGTRLLVL.

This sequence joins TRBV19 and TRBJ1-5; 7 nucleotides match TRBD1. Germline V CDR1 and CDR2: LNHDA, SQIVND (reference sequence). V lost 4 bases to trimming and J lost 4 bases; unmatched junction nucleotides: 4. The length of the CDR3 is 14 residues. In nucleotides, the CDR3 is TGTGCCAGTAGTAGAAGGGACAGTAATCAGCCCCAGCATTTT. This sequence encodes CASSRRDSNQPQHF.

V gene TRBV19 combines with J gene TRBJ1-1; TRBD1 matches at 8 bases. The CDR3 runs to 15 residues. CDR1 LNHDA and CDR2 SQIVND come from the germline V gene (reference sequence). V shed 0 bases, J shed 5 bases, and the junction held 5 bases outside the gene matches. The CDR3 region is CASSIDGTGNTEAFF. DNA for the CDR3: TGTGCCAGTAGTATAGACGGGACAGGCAATACTGAAGCTTTCTTT. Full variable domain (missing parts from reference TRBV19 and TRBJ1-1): DGGITQSPKYLFRKEGQNVTLSCEQNLNHDAMYWYRQDPGQGLRLIYYSQIVNDFQKGDIAEGYSVSREKKESFPLTVTSAQKNPTAFYLCASSIDGTGNTEAFFGQGTRLTVV.

The CDR3 region is CASSRAGKEYF. CDR3 in DNA: TGTGCCAGCAGCCGCGCCGGGAAGGAGTACTTC. The gene calls are TRBV11-2 and TRBJ2-7, with D tentatively TRBD2 (5 bases). The CDR3 loop spans 11 amino acids. In germline, CDR1 is SGHAT, CDR2 FQNNGV. The V end lost 5 bases, the J end lost 11 bases, and 13 bases lay between the germline ends. The full variable domain, in which reference TRBV11-2 and TRBJ2-7 provide the parts outside the CDR3, is EAGVAQSPRYKIIEKRQSVAFWCNPISGHATLYWYQQILGQGPKLLIQFQNNGVVDDSQLPKDRFSAERLKGVDSTLKIQPAKLEDSAVYLCASSRAGKEYFGPGTRLTVT.

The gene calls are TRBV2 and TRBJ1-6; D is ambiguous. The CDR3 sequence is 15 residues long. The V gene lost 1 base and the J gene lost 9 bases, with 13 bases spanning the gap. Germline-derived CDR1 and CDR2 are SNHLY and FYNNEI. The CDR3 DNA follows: TGTGCCAGCAGTGAAGGTGACGGGGTGGGTTCACCCCTCCACTTT. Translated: CASSEGDGVGSPLHF.

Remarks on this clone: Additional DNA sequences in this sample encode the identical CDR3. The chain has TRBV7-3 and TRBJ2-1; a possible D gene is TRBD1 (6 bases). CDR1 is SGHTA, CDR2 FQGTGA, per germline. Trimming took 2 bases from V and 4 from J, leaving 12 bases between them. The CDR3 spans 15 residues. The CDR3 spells CASSLGGPTYNEQFF. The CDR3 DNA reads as TGTGCCAGCAGCTTAGGGGGCCCTACATACAATGAGCAGTTCTTC.

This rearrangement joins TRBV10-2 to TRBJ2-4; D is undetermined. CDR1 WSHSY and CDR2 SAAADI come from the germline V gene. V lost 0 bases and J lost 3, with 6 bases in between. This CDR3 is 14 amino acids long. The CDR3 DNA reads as TGCGCCAGCAGTGAGTCTGGCTACAAAAACATTCAGTACTTC. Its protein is CASSESGYKNIQYF.

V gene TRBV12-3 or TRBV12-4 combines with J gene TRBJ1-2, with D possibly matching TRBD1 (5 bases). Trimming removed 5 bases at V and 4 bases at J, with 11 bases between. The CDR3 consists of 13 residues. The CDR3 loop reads CASSTGRRYGYTF. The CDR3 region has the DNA TGTGCCAGCAGTACGGGACGGCGCTATGGCTACACCTTC.

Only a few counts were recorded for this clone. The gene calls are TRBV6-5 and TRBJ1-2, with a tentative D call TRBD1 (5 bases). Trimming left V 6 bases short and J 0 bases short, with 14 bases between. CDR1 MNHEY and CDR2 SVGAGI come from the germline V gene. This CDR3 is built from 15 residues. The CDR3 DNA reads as TGTGCCAGCAGCGCCCCAGGGAGGGCTAACTATGGCTACACCTTC. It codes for CASSAPGRANYGYTF.

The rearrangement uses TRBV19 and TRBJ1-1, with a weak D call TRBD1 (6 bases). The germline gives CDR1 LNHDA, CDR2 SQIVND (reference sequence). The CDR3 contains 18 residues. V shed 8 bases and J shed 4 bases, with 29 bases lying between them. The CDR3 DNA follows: TGTGCCAGTGGACAGACAAAGGTTCCCACTCCCCGAAGCACTGAAGCTTTCTTT. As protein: CASGQTKVPTPRSTEAFF. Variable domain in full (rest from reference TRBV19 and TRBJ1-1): DGGITQSPKYLFRKEGQNVTLSCEQNLNHDAMYWYRQDPGQGLRLIYYSQIVNDFQKGDIAEGYSVSREKKESFPLTVTSAQKNPTAFYLCASGQTKVPTPRSTEAFFGQGTRLTVV.

The CDR3 reads CASSGLLNTGELFF. The CDR3 DNA reads as TGTGCCAGCAGCGGACTACTGAACACCGGGGAGCTGTTTTTT. J is TRBJ2-2 and V is TRBV11-2; possible D gene TRBD2, 6 bases. V was clipped by 5 bases and J by 1 base, with 8 bases between them. Germline V gene lookup returns CDR1 SGHAT and CDR2 FQNNGV. The length of the CDR3 is 14 residues.

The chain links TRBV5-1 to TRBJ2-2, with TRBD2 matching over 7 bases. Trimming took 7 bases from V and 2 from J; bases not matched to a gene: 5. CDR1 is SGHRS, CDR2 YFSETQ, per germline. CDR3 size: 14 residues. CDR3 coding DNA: TGCGCCAGCCAGAGCGGGGCCAACACCGGGGAGCTGTTTTTT. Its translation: CASQSGANTGELFF. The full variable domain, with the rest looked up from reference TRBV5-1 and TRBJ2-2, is KAGVTQTPRYLIKTRGQQVTLSCSPISGHRSVSWYQQTPGQGLQFLFEYFSETQRNKGNFPGRFSGRQFSNSRSEMNVSTLELGDSALYLCASQSGANTGELFFGEGSRLTVL.

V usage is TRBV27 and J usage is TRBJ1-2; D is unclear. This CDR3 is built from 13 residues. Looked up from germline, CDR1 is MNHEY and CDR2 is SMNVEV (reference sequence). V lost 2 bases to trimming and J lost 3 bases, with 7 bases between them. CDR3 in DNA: TGTGCCAGCAGTTTACAGCCGGACTATGGCTACACCTTC. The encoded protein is CASSLQPDYGYTF.

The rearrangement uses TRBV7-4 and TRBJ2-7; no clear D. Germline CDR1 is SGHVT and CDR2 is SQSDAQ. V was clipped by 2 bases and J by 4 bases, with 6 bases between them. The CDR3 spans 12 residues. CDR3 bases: TGTGCCAGCAGCTTATACAGATACGAGCAGTACTTC. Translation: CASSLYRYEQYF.

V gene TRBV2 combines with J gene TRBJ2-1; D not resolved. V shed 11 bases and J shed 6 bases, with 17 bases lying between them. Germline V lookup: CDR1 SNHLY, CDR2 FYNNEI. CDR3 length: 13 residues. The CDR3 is CAQTKTGVNEQFF. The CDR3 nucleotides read TGTGCCCAAACGAAGACTGGGGTCAATGAGCAGTTCTTC.

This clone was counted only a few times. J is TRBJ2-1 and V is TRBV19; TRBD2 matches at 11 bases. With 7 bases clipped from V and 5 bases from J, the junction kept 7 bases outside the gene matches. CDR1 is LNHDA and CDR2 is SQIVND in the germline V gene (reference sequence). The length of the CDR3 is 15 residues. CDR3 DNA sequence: TGTGCCAGTACGATCGGGACTAGCGGACACAATGAGCAGTTCTTC. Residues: CASTIGTSGHNEQFF.

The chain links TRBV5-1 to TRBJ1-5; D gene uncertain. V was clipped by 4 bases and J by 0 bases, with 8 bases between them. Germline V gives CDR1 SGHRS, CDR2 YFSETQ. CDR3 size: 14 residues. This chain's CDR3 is CASSPYPSNQPQHF. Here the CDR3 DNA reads TGCGCCAGCAGCCCCTATCCTAGCAATCAGCCCCAGCATTTT.

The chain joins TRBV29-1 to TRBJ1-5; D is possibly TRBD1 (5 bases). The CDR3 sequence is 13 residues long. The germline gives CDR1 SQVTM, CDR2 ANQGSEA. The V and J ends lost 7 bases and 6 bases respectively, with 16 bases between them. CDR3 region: CSGGLGVSQPQHF. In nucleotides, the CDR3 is TGCAGCGGGGGGTTGGGAGTTTCTCAGCCCCAGCATTTT.

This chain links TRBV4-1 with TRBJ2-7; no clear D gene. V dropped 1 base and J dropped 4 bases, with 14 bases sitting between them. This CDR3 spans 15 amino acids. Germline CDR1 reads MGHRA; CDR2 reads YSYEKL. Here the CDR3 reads CASSQVGQALYEQYF. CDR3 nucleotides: TGCGCCAGCAGCCAAGTCGGGCAGGCACTTTACGAGCAGTACTTC.

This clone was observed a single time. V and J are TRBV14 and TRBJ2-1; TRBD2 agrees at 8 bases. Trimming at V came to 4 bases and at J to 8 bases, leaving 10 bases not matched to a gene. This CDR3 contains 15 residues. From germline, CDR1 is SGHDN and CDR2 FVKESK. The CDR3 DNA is TGTGCCAGCAGCCTCGGCCCGGGACTAGTTTATGAGCAGTTCTTC. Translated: CASSLGPGLVYEQFF.

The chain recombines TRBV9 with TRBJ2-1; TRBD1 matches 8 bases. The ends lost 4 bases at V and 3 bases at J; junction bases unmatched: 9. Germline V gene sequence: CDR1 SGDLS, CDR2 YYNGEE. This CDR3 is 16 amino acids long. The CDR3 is CASSFTTGGFYNEQFF. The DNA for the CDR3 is TGTGCCAGCAGCTTTACTACAGGGGGATTCTACAATGAGCAGTTCTTC.

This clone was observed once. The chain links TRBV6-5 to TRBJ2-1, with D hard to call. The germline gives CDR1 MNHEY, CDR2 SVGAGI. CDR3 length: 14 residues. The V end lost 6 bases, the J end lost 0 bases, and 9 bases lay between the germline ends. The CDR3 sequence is CASRVVNSYNEQFF. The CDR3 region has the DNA TGTGCCAGCAGGGTAGTGAACTCCTACAATGAGCAGTTCTTC.

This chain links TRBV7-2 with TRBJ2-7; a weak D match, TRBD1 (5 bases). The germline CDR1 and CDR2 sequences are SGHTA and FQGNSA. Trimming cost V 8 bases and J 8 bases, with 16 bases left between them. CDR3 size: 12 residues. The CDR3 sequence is CASGALGVQQYF. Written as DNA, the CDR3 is TGTGCCAGCGGGGCCCTCGGAGTCCAGCAGTACTTC.

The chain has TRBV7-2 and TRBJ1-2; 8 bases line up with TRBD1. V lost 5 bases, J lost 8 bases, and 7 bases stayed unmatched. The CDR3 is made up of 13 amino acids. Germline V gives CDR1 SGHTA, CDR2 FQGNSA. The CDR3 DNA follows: TGTGCCAGCAGCCCCGGACAGGGTAACGGCTACACCTTC. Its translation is CASSPGQGNGYTF.